This TCR beta chain is from a study of T-cell memory formation after mild COVID-19. The V and J ends lost 0 bases and 3 bases, in that order; junction bases with no gene match: 3. This CDR3 comprises 15 residues. Germline CDR1 and CDR2: SGHRS and YFSETQ. Study results and caveats: Pre-infection memory held some responding clones, suggesting pre-existing cross-reactive T cells responded. The main location of contracting CD4+ clones was CM and EM, and that of contracting CD8+ clones was EMRA. Among clones contracting day 15 to 85, CD4/CD8 was balanced, whereas later expanders leaned CD4+.

Details on this clonotype: Its antigen is not identified.

MiXCR, run by TCRdb on the 5' RACE reads, gives a single entry per CDR3 protein. The sample contains about 430,000 distinct CDR3 sequences, about a sixth of which appear only once. The sample consisted of PBMCs or a T cell subset sorted from them (not recorded which). V usage is TRBV5-1 and J usage is TRBJ2-1; 7 nucleotides line up with TRBD1. The source of this sequence is a man aged 18 to 30 who had mild COVID-19 (a few samples of this study predate the infection). Cell type and time point are not known. CDR3 DNA sequence: TGCGCCAGCAGCTTGGGCCGACAGGGCTACAATGAGCAGTTCTTC. It translates to CASSLGRQGYNEQFF.